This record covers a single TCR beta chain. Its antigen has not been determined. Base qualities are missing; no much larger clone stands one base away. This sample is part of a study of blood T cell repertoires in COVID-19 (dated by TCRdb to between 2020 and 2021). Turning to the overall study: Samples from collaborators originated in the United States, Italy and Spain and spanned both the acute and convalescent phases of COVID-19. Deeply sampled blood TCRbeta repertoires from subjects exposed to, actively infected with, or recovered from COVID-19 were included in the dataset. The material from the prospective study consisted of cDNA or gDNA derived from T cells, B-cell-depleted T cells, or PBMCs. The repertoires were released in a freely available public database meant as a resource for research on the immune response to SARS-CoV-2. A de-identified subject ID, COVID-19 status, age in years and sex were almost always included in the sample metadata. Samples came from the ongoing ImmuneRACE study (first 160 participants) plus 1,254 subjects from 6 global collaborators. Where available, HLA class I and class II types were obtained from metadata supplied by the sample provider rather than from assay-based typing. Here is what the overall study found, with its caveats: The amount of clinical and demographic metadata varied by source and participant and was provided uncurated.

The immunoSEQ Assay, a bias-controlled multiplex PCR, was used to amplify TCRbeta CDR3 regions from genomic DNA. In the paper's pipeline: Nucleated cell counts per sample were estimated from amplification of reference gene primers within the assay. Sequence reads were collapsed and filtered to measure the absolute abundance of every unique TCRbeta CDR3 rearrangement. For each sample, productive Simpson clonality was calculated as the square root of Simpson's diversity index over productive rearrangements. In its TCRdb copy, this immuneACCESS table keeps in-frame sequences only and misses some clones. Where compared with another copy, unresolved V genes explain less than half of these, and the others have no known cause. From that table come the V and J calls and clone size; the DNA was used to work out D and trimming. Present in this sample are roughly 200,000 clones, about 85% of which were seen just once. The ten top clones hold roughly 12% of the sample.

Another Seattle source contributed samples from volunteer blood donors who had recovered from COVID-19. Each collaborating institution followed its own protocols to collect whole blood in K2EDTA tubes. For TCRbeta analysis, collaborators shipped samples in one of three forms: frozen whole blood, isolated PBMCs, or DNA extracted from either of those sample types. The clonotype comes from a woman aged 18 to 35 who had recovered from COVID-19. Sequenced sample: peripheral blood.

The CDR3 sequence is CASSVRIGSYNEQFF. The DNA reads as follows: TGTGCCAGCAGCGTTAGAATCGGTTCCTACAATGAGCAGTTCTTC. The chain couples TRBV9 to TRBJ2-1; the D gene cannot be resolved reliably. The CDR3 sequence holds 15 residues, the cysteine and phenylalanine included. Only the CDR3 region is kept as DNA, spanning 45 bases read in frame from base 1. CDR1 is given as SGDLS and CDR2 as YYNGEE, both from the germline V gene. Between the V and J ends, shortened by 2 bases and 1 base respectively, the junction contains 10 bases. Supplemented by the reference TRBV9 and TRBJ2-1 proteins around the CDR3, the complete variable domain is DSGVTQTPKHLITATGQRVTLRCSPRSGDLSVYWYQQSLDQGLQFLIQYYNGEERAKGNILERFSAQQFPDLHSELNLSSLELGDSALYFCASSVRIGSYNEQFFGPGTRLTVL.